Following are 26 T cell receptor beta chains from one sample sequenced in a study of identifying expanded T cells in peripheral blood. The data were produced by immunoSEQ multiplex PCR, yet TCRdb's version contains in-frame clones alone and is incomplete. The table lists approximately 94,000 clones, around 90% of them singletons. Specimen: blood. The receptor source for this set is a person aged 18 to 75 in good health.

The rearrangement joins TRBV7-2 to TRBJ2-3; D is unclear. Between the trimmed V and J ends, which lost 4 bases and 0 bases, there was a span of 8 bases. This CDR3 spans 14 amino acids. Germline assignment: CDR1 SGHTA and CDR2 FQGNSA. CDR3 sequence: CASSSQSSTDTQYF. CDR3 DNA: TGTGCCAGCAGCTCTCAGTCGAGCACAGATACGCAGTATTTT.

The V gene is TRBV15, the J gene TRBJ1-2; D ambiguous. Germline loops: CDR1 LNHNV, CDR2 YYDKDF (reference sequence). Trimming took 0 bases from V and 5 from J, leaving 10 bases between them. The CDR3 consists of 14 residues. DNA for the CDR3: TGTGCCACCAGCAGAGATCGGGCCGGGTATGGCTACACCTTC. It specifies CATSRDRAGYGYTF.

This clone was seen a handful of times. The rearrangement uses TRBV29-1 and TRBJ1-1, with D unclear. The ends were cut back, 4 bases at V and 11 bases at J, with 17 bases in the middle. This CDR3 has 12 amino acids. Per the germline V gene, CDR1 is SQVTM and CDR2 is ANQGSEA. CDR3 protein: CSVVYTVGGAFF. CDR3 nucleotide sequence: TGCAGCGTTGTCTATACAGTCGGTGGGGCTTTCTTT.

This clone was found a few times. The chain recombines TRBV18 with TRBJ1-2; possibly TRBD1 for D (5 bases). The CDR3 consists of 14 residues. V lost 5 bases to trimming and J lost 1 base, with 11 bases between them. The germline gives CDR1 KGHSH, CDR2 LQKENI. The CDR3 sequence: CASSFNRNNYGYTF. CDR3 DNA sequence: TGTGCCAGCTCATTTAACAGGAATAACTATGGCTACACCTTC. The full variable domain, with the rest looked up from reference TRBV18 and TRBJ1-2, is NAGVMQNPRHLVRRRGQEARLRCSPMKGHSHVYWYRQLPEEGLKFMVYLQKENIIDESGMPKERFSAEFPKEGPSILRIQQVVRGDSAAYFCASSFNRNNYGYTFGSGTRLTVV.

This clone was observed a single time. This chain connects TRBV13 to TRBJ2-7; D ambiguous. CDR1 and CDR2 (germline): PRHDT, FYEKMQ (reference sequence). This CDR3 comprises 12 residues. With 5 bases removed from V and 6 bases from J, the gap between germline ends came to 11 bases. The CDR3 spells CASSRGRSEQYF. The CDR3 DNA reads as TGTGCCAGCAGCCGCGGCCGGAGCGAGCAGTACTTC.

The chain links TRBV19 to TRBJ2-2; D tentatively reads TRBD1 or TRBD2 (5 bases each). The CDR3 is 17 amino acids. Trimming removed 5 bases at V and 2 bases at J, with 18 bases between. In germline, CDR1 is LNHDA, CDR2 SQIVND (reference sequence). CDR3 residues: CASSLSLGTVNTGELFF. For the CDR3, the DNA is TGTGCCAGTAGTCTATCTCTTGGGACCGTTAACACCGGGGAGCTGTTTTTT. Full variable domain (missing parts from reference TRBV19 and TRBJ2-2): DGGITQSPKYLFRKEGQNVTLSCEQNLNHDAMYWYRQDPGQGLRLIYYSQIVNDFQKGDIAEGYSVSREKKESFPLTVTSAQKNPTAFYLCASSLSLGTVNTGELFFGEGSRLTVL.

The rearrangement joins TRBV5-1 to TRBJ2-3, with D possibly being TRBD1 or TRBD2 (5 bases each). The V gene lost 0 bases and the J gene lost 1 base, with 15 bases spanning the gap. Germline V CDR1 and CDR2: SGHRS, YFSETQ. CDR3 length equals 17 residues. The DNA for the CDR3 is TGCGCCAGCAGCTTGGCCCGCTGGGGACCGGGCACAGATACGCAGTATTTT. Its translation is CASSLARWGPGTDTQYF.

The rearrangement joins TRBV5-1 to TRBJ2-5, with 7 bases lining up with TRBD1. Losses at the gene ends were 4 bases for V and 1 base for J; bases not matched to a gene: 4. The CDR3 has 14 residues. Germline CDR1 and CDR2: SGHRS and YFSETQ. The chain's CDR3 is CASSTGTAQETQYF. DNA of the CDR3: TGCGCCAGCAGCACTGGGACAGCCCAAGAGACCCAGTACTTC.

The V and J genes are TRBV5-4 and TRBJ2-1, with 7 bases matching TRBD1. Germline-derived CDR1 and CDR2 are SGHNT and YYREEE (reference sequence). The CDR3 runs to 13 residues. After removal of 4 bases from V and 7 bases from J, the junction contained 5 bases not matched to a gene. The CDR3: CASSLTGTNEQFF. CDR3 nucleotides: TGTGCCAGCAGCCTGACAGGGACAAATGAGCAGTTCTTC. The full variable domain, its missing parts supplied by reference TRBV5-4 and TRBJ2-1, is ETGVTQSPTHLIKTRGQQVTLRCSSQSGHNTVSWYQQALGQGPQFIFQYYREEENGRGNFPPRFSGLQFPNYSSELNVNALELDDSALYLCASSLTGTNEQFFGPGTRLTVL.

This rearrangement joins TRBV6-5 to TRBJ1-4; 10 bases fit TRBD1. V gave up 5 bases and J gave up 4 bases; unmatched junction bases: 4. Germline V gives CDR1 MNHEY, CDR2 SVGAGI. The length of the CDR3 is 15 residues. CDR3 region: CASSRDRGNNEKLFF. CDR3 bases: TGTGCCAGCAGTAGGGACAGGGGCAATAATGAAAAACTGTTTTTT.

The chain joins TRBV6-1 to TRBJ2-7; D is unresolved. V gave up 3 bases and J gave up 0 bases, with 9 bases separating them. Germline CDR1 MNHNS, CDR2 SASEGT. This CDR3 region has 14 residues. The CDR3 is CASSDVGNSYEQYF. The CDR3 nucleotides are TGTGCCAGCAGTGATGTTGGGAACTCCTACGAGCAGTACTTC.

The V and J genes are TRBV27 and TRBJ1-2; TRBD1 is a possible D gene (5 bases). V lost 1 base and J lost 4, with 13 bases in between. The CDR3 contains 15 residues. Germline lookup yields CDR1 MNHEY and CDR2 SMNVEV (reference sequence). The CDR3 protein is CASSLLPGSGYGYTF. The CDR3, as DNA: TGTGCCAGCAGTTTATTGCCAGGGTCGGGCTATGGCTACACCTTC.

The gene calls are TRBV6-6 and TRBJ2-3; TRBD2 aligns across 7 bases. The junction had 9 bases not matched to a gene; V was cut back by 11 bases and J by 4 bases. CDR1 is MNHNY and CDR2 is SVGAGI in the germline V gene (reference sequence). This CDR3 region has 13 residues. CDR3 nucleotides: TGTGCCTCGCGGGGGACCGCATCAGATACGCAGTATTTT. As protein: CASRGTASDTQYF.

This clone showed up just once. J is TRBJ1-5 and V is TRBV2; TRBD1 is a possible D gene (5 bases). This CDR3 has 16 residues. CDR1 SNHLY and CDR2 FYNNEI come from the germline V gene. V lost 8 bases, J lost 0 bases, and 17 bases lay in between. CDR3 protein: CASGKEGRNSNQPQHF. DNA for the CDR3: TGTGCCAGCGGAAAGGAGGGGAGAAATAGCAATCAGCCCCAGCATTTT. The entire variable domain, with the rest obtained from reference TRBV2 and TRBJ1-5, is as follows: EPEVTQTPSHQVTQMGQEVILRCVPISNHLYFYWYRQILGQKVEFLVSFYNNEISEKSEIFDDQFSVERPDGSNFTLKIRSTKLEDSAMYFCASGKEGRNSNQPQHFGDGTRLSIL.

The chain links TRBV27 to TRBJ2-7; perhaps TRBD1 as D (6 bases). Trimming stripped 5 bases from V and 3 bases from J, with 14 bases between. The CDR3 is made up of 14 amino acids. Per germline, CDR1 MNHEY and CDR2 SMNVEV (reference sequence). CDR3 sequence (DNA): TGTGCCAGCAGTGAACAGGGTGGGTTCTACGAGCAGTACTTC. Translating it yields CASSEQGGFYEQYF.

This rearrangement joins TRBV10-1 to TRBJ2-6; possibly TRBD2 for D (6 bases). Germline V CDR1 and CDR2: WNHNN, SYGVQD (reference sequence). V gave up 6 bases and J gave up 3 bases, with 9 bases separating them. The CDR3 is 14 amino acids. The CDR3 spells CASSTGDGANVLTF. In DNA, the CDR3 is TGCGCCAGCAGCACGGGGGATGGGGCCAACGTCCTGACTTTC.

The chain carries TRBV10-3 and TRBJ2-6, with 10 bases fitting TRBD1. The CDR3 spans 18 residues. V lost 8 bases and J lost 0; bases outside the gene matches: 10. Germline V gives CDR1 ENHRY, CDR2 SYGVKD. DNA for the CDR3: TGTGCCATCGGAGGACCGGGACAGGGGATCTCTGGGGCCAACGTCCTGACTTTC. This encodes CAIGGPGQGISGANVLTF.

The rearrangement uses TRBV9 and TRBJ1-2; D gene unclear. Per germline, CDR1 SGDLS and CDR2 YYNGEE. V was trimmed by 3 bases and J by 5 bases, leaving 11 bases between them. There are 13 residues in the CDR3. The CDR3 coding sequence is TGTGCCAGCAGCGACCTCGGTGGATATGGCTACACCTTC. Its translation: CASSDLGGYGYTF.

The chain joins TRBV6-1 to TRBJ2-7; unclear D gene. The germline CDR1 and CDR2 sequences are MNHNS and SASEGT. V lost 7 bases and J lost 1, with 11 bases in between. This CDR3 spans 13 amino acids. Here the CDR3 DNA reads TGTGCCAGCACTAGGACGGGTTCCTACGAGCAGTACTTC. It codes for CASTRTGSYEQYF.

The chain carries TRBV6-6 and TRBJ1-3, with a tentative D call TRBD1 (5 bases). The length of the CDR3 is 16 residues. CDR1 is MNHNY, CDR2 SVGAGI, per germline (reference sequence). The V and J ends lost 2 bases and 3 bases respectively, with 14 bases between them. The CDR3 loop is CASSYGDGGYGNTIYF. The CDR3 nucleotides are TGTGCCAGCAGTTACGGGGACGGCGGATATGGAAACACCATATATTTT.

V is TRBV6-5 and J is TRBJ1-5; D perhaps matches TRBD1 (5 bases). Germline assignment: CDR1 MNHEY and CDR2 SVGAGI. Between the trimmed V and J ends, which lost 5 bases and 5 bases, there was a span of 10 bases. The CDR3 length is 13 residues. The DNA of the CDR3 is TGTGCCAGCAGTGATAGGGGATATCAGCCCCAGCATTTT. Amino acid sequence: CASSDRGYQPQHF.

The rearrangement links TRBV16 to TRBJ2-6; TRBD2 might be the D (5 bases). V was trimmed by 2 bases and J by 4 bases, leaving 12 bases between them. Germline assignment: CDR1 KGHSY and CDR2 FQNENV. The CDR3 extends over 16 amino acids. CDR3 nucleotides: TGTGCCAGCAGCCAAAAATACGGACTCGGGGCCAACGTCCTGACTTTC. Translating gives CASSQKYGLGANVLTF. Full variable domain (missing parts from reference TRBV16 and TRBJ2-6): GEEVAQTPKHLVRGEGQKAKLYCAPIKGHSYVFWYQQVLKNEFKFLISFQNENVFDETGMPKERFSAKCLPNSPCSLEIQATKLEDSAVYFCASSQKYGLGANVLTFGAGSRLTVL.

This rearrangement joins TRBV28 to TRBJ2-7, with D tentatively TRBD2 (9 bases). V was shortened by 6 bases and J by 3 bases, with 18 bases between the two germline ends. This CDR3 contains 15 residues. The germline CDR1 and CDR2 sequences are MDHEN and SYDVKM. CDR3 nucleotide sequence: TGTGCCAGCAGAGGGACAGGACTAGCGAGCTACGAGCAGTACTTC. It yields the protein CASRGTGLASYEQYF.

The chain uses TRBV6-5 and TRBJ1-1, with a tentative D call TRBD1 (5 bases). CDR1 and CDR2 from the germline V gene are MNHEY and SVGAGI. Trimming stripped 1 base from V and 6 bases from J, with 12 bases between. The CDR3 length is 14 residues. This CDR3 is CASSYWGSRAEAFF. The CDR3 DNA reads TGTGCCAGCAGTTACTGGGGGTCCCGGGCTGAAGCTTTCTTT.

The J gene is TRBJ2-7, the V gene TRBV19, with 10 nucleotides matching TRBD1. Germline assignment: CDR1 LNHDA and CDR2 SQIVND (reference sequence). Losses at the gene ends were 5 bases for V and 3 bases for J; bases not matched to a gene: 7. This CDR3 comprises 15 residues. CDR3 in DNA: TGTGCCAGTAGTCCGGGACAGGGGTCCCTCTACGAGCAGTACTTC. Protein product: CASSPGQGSLYEQYF.

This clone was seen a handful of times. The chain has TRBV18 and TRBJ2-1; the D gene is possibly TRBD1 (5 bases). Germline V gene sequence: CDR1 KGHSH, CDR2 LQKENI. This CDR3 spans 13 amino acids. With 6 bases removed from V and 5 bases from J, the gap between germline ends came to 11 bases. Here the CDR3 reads CASSKDINNEQFF. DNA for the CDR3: TGTGCCAGCTCCAAGGACATTAACAATGAGCAGTTCTTC.